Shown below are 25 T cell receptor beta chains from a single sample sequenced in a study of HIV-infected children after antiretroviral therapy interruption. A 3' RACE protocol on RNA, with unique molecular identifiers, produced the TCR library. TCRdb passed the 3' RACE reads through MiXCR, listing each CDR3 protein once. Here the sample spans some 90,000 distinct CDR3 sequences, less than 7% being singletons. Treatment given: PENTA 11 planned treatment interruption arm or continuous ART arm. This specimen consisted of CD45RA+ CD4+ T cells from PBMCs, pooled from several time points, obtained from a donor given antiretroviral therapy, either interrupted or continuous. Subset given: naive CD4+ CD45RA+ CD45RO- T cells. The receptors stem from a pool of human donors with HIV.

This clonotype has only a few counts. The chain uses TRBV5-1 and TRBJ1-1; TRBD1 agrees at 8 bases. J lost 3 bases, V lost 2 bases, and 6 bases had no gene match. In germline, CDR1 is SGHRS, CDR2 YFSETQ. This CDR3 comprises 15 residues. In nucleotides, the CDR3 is TGCGCCAGCAGCTTAGTTACAGGGGGACACACTGAAGCTTTCTTT. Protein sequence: CASSLVTGGHTEAFF.

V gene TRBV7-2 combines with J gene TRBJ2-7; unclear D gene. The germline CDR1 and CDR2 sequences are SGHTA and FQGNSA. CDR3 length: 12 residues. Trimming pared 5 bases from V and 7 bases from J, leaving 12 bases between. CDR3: CASSKFLGEQYF. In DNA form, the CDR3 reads TGTGCCAGCAGCAAGTTCCTTGGTGAGCAGTACTTC.

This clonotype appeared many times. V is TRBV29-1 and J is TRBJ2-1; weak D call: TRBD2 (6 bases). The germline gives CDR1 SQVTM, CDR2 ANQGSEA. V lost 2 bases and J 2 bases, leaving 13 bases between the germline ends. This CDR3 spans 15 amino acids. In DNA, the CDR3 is TGCAGCGTTGAATTGCAGGGACTTACCTACAATGAGCAGTTCTTC. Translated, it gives CSVELQGLTYNEQFF.

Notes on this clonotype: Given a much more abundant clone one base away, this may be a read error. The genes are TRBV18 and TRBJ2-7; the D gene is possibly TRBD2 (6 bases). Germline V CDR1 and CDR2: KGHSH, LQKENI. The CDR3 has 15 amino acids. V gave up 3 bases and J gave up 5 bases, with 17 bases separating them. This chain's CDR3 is CASSPRLVGAHEQYF. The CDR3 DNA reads TGTGCCAGCTCACCGCGACTAGTGGGAGCGCACGAGCAGTACTTC.

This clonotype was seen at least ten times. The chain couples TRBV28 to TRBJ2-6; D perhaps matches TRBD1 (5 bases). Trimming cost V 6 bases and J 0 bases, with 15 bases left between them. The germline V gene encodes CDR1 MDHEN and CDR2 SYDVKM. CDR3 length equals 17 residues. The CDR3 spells CASRRWGSNSGANVLTF. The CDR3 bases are TGTGCCAGCAGGAGATGGGGCTCTAACTCTGGGGCCAACGTCCTGACTTTC. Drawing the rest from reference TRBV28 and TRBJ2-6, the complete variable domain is DVKVTQSSRYLVKRTGEKVFLECVQDMDHENMFWYRQDPGLGLRLIYFSYDVKMKEKGDIPEGYSVSREKKERFSLILESASTNQTSMYLCASRRWGSNSGANVLTFGAGSRLTVL.

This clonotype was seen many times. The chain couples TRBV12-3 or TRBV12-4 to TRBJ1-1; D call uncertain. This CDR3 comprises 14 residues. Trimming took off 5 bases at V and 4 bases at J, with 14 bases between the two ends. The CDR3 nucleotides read TGTGCCAGCAGTCCAAATCGGCGTAGCACTGAAGCTTTCTTT. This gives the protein CASSPNRRSTEAFF.

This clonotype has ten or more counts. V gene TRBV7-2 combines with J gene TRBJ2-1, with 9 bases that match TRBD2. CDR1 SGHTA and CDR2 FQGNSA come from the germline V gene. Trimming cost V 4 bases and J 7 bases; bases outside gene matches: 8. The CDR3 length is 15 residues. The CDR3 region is CASSSLAGRYNEQFF. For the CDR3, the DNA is TGTGCCAGCAGCTCCCTAGCGGGGAGATATAATGAGCAGTTCTTC.

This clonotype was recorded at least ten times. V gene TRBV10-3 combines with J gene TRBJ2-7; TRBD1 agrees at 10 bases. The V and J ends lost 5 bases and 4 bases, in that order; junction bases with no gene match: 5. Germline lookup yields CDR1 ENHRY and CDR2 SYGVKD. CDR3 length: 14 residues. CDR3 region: CAISTTGQGYEQYF. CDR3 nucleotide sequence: TGTGCCATCAGTACAACGGGACAGGGGTACGAGCAGTACTTC.

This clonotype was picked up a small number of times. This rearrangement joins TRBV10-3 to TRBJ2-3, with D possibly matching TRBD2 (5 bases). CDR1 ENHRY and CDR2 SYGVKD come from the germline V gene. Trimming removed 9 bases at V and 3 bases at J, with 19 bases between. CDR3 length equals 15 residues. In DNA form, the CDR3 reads TGTGCCATGGCCGACGTGCGGGTAGGGACAGATACGCAGTATTTT. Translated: CAMADVRVGTDTQYF.

The CDR3 region is CASSNKEGRQHYGYTF. CDR3 coding DNA: TGTGCCAGCAGCAATAAGGAAGGGAGGCAACACTATGGCTACACCTTC. This rearrangement joins TRBV5-8 to TRBJ1-2; no reliable D call. CDR1 and CDR2 from the germline V gene are SGHTS and YDEGEE. This CDR3 region has 16 residues. With 4 bases removed from V and 3 bases from J, the gap between germline ends came to 19 bases.

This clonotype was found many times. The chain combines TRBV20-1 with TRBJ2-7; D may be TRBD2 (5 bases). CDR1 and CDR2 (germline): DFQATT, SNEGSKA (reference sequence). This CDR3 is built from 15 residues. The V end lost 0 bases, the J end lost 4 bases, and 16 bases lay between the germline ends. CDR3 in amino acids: CSARDTGISGYEQYF. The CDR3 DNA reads TGCAGTGCTAGAGATACGGGGATCTCGGGTTACGAGCAGTACTTC.

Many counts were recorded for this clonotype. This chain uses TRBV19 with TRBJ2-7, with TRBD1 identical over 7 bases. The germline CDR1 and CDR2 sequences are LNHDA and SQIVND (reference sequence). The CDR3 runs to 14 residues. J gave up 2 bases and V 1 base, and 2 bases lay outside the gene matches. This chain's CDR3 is CASSIGTGPYEQYF. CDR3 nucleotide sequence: TGTGCCAGTAGTATAGGGACAGGACCCTACGAGCAGTACTTC. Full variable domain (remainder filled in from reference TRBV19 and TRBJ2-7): DGGITQSPKYLFRKEGQNVTLSCEQNLNHDAMYWYRQDPGQGLRLIYYSQIVNDFQKGDIAEGYSVSREKKESFPLTVTSAQKNPTAFYLCASSIGTGPYEQYFGPGTRLTVT.

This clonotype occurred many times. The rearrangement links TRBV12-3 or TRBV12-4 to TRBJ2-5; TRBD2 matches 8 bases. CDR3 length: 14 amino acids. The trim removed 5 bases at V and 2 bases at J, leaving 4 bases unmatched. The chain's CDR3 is CASSKAGVQETQYF. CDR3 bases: TGTGCCAGCAGTAAAGCGGGGGTACAAGAGACCCAGTACTTC.

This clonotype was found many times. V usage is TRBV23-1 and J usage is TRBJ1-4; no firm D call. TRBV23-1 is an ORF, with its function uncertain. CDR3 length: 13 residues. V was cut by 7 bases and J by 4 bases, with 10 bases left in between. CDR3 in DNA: TGCGCCAGCATCGAGGATAATAATGAAAAACTGTTTTTT. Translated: CASIEDNNEKLFF.

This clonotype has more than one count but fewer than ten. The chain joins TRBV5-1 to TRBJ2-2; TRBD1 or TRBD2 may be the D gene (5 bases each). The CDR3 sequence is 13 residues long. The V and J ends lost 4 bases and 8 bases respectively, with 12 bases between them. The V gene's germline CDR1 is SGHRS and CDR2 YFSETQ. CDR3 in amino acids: CASSVGRAGELFF. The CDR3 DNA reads TGCGCCAGCAGCGTGGGACGGGCGGGGGAGCTGTTTTTT.

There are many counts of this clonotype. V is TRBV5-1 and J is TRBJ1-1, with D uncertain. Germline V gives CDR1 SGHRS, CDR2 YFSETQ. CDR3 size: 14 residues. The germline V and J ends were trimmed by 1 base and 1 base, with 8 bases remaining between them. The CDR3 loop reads CASSLWATNTEAFF. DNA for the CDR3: TGCGCCAGCAGCTTGTGGGCAACGAACACTGAAGCTTTCTTT.

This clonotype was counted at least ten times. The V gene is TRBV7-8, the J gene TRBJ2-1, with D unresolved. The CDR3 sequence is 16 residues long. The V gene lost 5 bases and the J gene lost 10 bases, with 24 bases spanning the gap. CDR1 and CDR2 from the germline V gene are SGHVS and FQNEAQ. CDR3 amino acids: CASSPTSLIAVREQFF. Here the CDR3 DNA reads TGTGCCAGCAGCCCAACCTCATTGATAGCCGTGAGGGAGCAGTTCTTC.

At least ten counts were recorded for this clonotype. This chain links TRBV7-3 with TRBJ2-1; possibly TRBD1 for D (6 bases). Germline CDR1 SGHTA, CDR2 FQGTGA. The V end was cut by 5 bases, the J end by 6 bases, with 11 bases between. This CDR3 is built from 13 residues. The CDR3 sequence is CASSPPGANEQFF. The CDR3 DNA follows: TGTGCCAGCAGCCCCCCAGGGGCCAATGAGCAGTTCTTC.

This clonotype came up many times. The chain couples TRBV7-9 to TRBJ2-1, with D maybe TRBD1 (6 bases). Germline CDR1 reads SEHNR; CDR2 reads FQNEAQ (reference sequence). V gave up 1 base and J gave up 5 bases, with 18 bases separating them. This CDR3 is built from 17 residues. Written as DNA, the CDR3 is TGTGCCAGCAGCTTAGGTAGTGGGGGCTTCATCGACAATGAGCAGTTCTTC. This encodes CASSLGSGGFIDNEQFF.

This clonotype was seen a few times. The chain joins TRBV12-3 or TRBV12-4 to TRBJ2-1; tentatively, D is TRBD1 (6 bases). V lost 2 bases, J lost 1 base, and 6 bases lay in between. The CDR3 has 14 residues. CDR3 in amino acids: CASSLRGSYNEQFF. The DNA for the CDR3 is TGTGCCAGCAGTTTAAGGGGGTCCTACAATGAGCAGTTCTTC.

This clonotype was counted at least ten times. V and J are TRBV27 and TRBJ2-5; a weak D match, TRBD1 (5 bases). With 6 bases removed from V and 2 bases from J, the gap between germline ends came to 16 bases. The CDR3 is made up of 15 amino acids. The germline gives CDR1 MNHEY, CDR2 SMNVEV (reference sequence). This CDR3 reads CASRSLGARQETQYF. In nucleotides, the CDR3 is TGTGCCAGCAGATCCCTTGGGGCGCGGCAAGAGACCCAGTACTTC.

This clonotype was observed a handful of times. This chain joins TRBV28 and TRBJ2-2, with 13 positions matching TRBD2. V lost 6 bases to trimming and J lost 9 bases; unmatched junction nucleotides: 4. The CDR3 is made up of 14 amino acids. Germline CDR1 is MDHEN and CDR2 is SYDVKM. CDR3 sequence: CASRGTSGVWELFF. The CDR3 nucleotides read TGTGCCAGCAGAGGGACTAGCGGGGTCTGGGAGCTGTTTTTT.

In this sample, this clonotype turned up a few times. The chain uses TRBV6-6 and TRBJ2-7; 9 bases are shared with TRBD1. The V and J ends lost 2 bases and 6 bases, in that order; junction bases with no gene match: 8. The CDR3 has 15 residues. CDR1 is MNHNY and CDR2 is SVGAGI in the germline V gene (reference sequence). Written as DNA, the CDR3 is TGTGCCAGCAGTTACCACGGGACAGGGACCTCCGAGCAGTACTTC. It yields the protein CASSYHGTGTSEQYF.

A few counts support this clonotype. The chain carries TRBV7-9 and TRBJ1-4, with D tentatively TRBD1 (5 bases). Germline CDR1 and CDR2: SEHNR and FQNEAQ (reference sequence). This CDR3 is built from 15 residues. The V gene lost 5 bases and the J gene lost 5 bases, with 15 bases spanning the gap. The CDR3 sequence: CASSEVGRANEKLFF. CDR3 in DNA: TGTGCCAGCAGCGAAGTCGGCAGGGCAAATGAAAAACTGTTTTTT.

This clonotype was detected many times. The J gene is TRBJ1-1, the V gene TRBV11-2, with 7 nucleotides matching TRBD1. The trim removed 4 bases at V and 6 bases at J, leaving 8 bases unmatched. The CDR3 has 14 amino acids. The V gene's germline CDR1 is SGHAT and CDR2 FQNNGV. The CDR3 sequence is CASSSTGERPEAFF. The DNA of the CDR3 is TGTGCCAGCAGCTCTACAGGGGAGAGGCCTGAAGCTTTCTTT.